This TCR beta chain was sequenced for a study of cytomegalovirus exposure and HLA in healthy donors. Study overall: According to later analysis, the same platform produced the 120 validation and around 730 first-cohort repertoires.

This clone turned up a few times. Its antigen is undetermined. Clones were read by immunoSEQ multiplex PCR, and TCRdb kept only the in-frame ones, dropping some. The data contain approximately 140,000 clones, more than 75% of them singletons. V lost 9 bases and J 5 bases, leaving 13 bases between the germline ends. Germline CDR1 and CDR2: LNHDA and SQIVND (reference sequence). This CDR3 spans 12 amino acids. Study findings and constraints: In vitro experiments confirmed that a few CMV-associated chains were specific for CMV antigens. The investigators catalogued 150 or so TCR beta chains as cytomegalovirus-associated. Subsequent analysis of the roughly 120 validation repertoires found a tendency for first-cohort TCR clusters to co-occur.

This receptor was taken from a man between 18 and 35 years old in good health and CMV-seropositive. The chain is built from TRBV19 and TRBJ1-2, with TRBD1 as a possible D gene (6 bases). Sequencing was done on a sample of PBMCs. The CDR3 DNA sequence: TGTGCCAGCATGAAAGGGGGTTATGGCTACACCTTC. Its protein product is CASMKGGYGYTF.